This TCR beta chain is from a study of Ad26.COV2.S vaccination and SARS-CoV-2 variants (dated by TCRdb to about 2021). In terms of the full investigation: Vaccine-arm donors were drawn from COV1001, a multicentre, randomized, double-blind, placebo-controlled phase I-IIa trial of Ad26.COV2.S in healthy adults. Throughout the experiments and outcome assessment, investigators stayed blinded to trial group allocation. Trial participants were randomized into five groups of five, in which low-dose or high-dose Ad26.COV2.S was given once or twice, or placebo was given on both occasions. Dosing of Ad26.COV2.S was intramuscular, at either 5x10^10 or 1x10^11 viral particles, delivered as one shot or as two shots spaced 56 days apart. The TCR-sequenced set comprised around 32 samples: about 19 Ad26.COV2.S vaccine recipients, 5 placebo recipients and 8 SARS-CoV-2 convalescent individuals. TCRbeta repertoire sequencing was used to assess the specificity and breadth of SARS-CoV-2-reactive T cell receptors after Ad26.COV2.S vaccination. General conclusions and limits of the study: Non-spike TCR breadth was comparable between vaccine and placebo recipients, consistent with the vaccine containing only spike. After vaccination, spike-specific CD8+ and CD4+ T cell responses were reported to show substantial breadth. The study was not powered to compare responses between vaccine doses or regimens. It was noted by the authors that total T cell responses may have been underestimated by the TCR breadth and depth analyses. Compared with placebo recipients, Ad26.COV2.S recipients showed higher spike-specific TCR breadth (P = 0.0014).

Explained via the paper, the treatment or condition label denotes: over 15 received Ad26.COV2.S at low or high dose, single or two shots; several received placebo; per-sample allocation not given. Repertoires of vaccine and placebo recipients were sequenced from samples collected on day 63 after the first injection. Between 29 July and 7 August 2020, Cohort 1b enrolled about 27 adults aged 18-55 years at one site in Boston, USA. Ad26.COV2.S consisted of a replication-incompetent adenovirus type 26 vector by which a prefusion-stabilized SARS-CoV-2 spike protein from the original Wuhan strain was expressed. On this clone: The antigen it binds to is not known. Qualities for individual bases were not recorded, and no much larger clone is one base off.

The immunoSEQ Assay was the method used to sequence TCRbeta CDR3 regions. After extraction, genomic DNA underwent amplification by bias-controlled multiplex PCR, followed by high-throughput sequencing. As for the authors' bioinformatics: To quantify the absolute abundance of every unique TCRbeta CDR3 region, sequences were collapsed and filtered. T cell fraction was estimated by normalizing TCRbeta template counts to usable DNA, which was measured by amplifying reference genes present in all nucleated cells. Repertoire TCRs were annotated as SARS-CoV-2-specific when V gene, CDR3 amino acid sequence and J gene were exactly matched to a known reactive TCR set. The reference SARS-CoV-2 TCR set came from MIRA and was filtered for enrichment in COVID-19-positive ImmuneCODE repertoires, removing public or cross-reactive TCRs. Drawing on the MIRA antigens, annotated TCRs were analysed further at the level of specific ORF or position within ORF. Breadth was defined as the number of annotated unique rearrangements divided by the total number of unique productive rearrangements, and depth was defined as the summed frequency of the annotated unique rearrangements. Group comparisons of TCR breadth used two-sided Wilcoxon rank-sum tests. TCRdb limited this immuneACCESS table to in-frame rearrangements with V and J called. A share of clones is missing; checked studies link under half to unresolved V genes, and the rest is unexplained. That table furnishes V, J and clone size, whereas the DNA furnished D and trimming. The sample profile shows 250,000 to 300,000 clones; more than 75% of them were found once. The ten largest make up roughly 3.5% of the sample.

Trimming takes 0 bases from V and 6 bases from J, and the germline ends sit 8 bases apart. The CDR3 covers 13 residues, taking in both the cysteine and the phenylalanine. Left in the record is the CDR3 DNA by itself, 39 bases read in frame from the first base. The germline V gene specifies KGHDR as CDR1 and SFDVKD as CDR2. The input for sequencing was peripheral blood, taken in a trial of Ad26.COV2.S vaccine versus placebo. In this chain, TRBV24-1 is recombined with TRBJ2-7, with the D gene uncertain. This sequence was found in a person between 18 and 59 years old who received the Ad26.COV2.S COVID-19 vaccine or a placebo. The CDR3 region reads CATSDLWSPEQYF. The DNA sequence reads TGTGCCACCAGTGATTTGTGGAGTCCCGAGCAGTACTTC.